This passage covers 32 T cell receptor beta chains from one sample sequenced in a study of blood T cell repertoires in COVID-19. Produced via immunoSEQ multiplex PCR; TCRdb's table is partial and in-frame only. The sample shows about 210,000 clones, 83% of them seen only once. Sequencing was carried out using peripheral blood. These TCRs come from a woman in her thirties or forties with active or convalescent COVID-19.

V and J are TRBV7-9 and TRBJ2-3; 10 bases agree with TRBD2. This CDR3 is built from 16 residues. Germline CDR1 SEHNR, CDR2 FQNEAQ (reference sequence). V lost 6 bases to trimming and J lost 2 bases; unmatched junction nucleotides: 8. The CDR3 nucleotides read TGTGCCAGCAGATTTACTAGCGGGATTCTCACAGATACGCAGTATTTT. Translated: CASRFTSGILTDTQYF.

This sequence joins TRBV5-1 and TRBJ1-3, with a weak D call TRBD1 (6 bases). The CDR3 length is 14 residues. Trimming left V 5 bases short and J 8 bases short, with 17 bases between. Germline V gene sequence: CDR1 SGHRS, CDR2 YFSETQ. The CDR3 DNA sequence: TGCGCCAGCAGAACAGGGAATCTTTTGGACACCATATATTTT. This gives the protein CASRTGNLLDTIYF.

The genes are TRBV6-5 and TRBJ2-5, with TRBD2 matching 8 bases. CDR1 and CDR2 from the germline V gene are MNHEY and SVGAGI. The CDR3 has 14 residues. V dropped 7 bases and J dropped 5; count of bases not matched to a gene: 9. In DNA form, the CDR3 reads TGTGCCAGCAATCCGTTGACTAGCGCGGAGACCCAGTACTTC. It yields the protein CASNPLTSAETQYF.

The chain is built from TRBV7-2 and TRBJ1-6; 9 bases are a match to TRBD1. V gave up 4 bases and J gave up 10 bases; unmatched junction bases: 8. The germline V gene encodes CDR1 SGHTA and CDR2 FQGNSA. This CDR3 has 15 residues. The CDR3 nucleotides are TGTGCCAGCAGCTCAAGACAGGGGGTAGGCTCACCCCTCCACTTT. Its translation: CASSSRQGVGSPLHF.

The rearrangement uses TRBV30 and TRBJ1-5; D remains ambiguous. This CDR3 has 13 residues. CDR1 and CDR2 from the germline V gene are GTSNPN and SVGIG (reference sequence). V lost 1 base and J lost 0, with 4 bases in between. The CDR3 coding sequence is TGTGCCTGGAGTGCAGATAGCAATCAGCCCCAGCATTTT. Amino acids: CAWSADSNQPQHF.

Here the CDR3 DNA reads TGTGCCAGCAGTTCGACATTAGGGAACACTGAAGCTTTCTTT. This gives the protein CASSSTLGNTEAFF. J is TRBJ1-1 and V is TRBV6-4; D not resolved. Germline CDR1 is MRHNA and CDR2 is SNTAGT. V lost 5 bases and J lost 1, with 11 bases in between. This CDR3 is 14 amino acids long.

The chain has TRBV2 and TRBJ2-2; 7 bases align to TRBD2. Losses at the gene ends were 6 bases for V and 4 bases for J; bases not matched to a gene: 11. Looked up from germline, CDR1 is SNHLY and CDR2 is FYNNEI. The CDR3 sequence is 16 residues long. This CDR3 is CASSRPLARSTGELFF. The CDR3 region has the DNA TGTGCCAGCAGCCGACCACTAGCGCGGAGCACCGGGGAGCTGTTTTTT.

The V call is TRBV7-9, the J call TRBJ2-7; 8 bases map to TRBD2. The CDR3 is 13 residues long. Germline V gene lookup returns CDR1 SEHNR and CDR2 FQNEAQ (reference sequence). Trimming cost V 5 bases and J 4 bases; bases outside gene matches: 4. The chain's CDR3 is CASSPRGGYEQYF. For the CDR3, the DNA is TGTGCCAGCAGCCCCCGGGGGGGGTACGAGCAGTACTTC.

The CDR3: CASSYRGGGDQPQHF. For the CDR3, the DNA is TGTGCCAGCAGTTACCGAGGGGGTGGGGATCAGCCCCAGCATTTT. This chain joins TRBV6-5 and TRBJ1-5; D is perhaps TRBD1 (6 bases). V was cut by 2 bases and J by 5 bases, with 13 bases left in between. Looked up from germline, CDR1 is MNHEY and CDR2 is SVGAGI. The CDR3 consists of 15 residues.

This clone was observed at least ten times. This rearrangement joins TRBV15 to TRBJ2-5, with D possibly matching TRBD2 (5 bases). The CDR3 covers 15 residues. Germline-derived CDR1 and CDR2 are LNHNV and YYDKDF (reference sequence). V gave up 1 base and J gave up 5 bases, with 14 bases separating them. CDR3 protein: CATSRVLARGETQYF. The CDR3 DNA sequence: TGTGCCACCAGCAGAGTGCTCGCTAGAGGGGAGACCCAGTACTTC.

The rearrangement joins TRBV29-1 to TRBJ1-2; TRBD1 aligns across 10 bases. J was trimmed by 4 bases and V by 6 bases; bases with no gene match: 8. Germline values: CDR1 SQVTM, CDR2 ANQGSEA. There are 14 residues in the CDR3. This chain's CDR3 is CSVERQGATYGYTF. The CDR3 nucleotides read TGCAGCGTCGAACGACAGGGGGCGACCTATGGCTACACCTTC.

The chain has TRBV5-8 and TRBJ2-3; 9 bases are shared with TRBD2. This CDR3 spans 17 amino acids. V lost 0 bases, J lost 5 bases, and 10 bases stayed unmatched. CDR1 SGHTS and CDR2 YDEGEE come from the germline V gene. The CDR3 here is CASSLASASGTLDTQYF. The CDR3 region has the DNA TGTGCCAGCAGCTTGGCTTCGGCTAGCGGGACTTTAGATACGCAGTATTTT. The full variable domain, completed using reference TRBV5-8 and TRBJ2-3, is EAGVTQSPTHLIKTRGQQATLRCSPISGHTSVYWYQQALGLGLQFLLWYDEGEERNRGNFPPRFSGRQFPNYSSELNVNALELEDSALYLCASSLASASGTLDTQYFGPGTRLTVL.

The chain has TRBV12-3 or TRBV12-4 and TRBJ2-4; 10 nucleotides agree with TRBD2. After removal of 6 bases from V and 6 bases from J, the junction contained 2 bases not matched to a gene. The CDR3 contains 13 residues. Here the CDR3 DNA reads TGTGCCAGCAGCCGGACTAGCGGAAACATTCAGTACTTC. It encodes CASSRTSGNIQYF.

The chain recombines TRBV6-5 with TRBJ2-5; no reliable D call. Germline CDR1 reads MNHEY; CDR2 reads SVGAGI. CDR3 length equals 13 residues. V lost 6 bases, J lost 5 bases, and 13 bases lay in between. CDR3: CASRLEARETQYF. CDR3 nucleotide sequence: TGTGCCAGCAGGCTAGAGGCGCGGGAGACCCAGTACTTC.

This clone has a single count. V and J are TRBV23-1 and TRBJ1-6, with D maybe TRBD1 (5 bases). TRBV23-1 is an ORF, with its function uncertain. CDR3 length: 17 amino acids. With 8 bases removed from V and 5 bases from J, the gap between germline ends came to 22 bases. Here the CDR3 DNA reads TGCGCCAGCGGCCGGTTCCGGGGGTTCGGAGATAATTCACCCCTCCACTTT. Translated: CASGRFRGFGDNSPLHF.

The V and J genes are TRBV4-3 and TRBJ2-7, with 7 bases aligning to TRBD2. The CDR3 sequence is 15 residues long. CDR1 is LGHNA and CDR2 is YSLEER in the germline V gene. With 3 bases clipped from V and 2 bases from J, the junction kept 7 bases outside the gene matches. CDR3 in DNA: TGCGCCAGCAGCCAGAGCCCGGGGGGAACCTACGAGCAGTACTTC. It encodes CASSQSPGGTYEQYF.

The rearrangement joins TRBV7-9 to TRBJ2-2; TRBD2 might be the D (6 bases). The germline CDR1 and CDR2 sequences are SEHNR and FQNEAQ (reference sequence). Between the trimmed V and J ends, which lost 6 bases and 4 bases, there was a span of 15 bases. CDR3 length equals 15 residues. As DNA, the CDR3 is TGTGCCAGCAGAGCGGGCCTCATGGCCACCGGGGAGCTGTTTTTT. Its translation: CASRAGLMATGELFF.

This sequence joins TRBV6-6 and TRBJ1-2, with TRBD1 matching 10 bases. Germline CDR1 reads MNHNY; CDR2 reads SVGAGI (reference sequence). This CDR3 region has 13 residues. Unmatched junction bases numbered 8, after V lost 8 bases and J lost 8 bases. Here the CDR3 reads CASSRDRGQGYTF. The CDR3 DNA reads TGTGCCAGCTCCCGCGACAGGGGGCAAGGCTACACCTTC.

This chain joins TRBV24-1 and TRBJ1-2; D is unclear. The CDR3 is 14 residues long. The germline gives CDR1 KGHDR, CDR2 SFDVKD. The V end lost 1 base, the J end lost 4 bases, and 9 bases lay between the germline ends. CDR3 protein: CATSDFPASYGYTF. In DNA, the CDR3 is TGTGCCACCAGTGATTTCCCCGCCAGCTATGGCTACACCTTC.

This clone has a handful of counts. This chain links TRBV6-4 with TRBJ1-2; D is unclear. The CDR3 is 12 residues long. Looked up from germline, CDR1 is MRHNA and CDR2 is SNTAGT. V lost 6 bases to trimming and J lost 2 bases, with 7 bases between them. Here the CDR3 reads CASRAPNYGYTF. The CDR3 region has the DNA TGTGCCAGCAGAGCCCCCAACTATGGCTACACCTTC.

This sequence joins TRBV5-1 and TRBJ2-2; D is unclear. The CDR3 is made up of 17 amino acids. Between the trimmed V and J ends, which lost 3 bases and 1 base, there was a span of 16 bases. From germline, CDR1 is SGHRS and CDR2 YFSETQ. The CDR3 region is CASSSPRESGNTGELFF. In nucleotides, the CDR3 is TGCGCCAGCAGCTCCCCCCGCGAATCTGGGAACACCGGGGAGCTGTTTTTT. Drawing the rest from reference TRBV5-1 and TRBJ2-2, the complete variable domain is KAGVTQTPRYLIKTRGQQVTLSCSPISGHRSVSWYQQTPGQGLQFLFEYFSETQRNKGNFPGRFSGRQFSNSRSEMNVSTLELGDSALYLCASSSPRESGNTGELFFGEGSRLTVL.

This chain connects TRBV6-5 to TRBJ1-2, with D possibly TRBD1 on 6 matching bases. Germline CDR1 MNHEY, CDR2 SVGAGI. This CDR3 is 12 amino acids long. V was cut by 11 bases and J by 1 base, with 11 bases left in between. The CDR3 is CAATGSNYGYTF. CDR3 nucleotides: TGTGCCGCTACAGGGAGTAACTATGGCTACACCTTC.

The genes are TRBV7-2 and TRBJ1-1; the D gene is possibly TRBD1 (5 bases). With 3 bases removed from V and 7 bases from J, the gap between germline ends came to 12 bases. This CDR3 is built from 13 residues. The V gene's germline CDR1 is SGHTA and CDR2 FQGNSA. The chain's CDR3 is CASSLGGSDEAFF. The CDR3, as DNA: TGTGCCAGCAGCTTGGGGGGTTCTGATGAAGCTTTCTTT.

This clone occurred once. The chain carries TRBV18 and TRBJ2-3, with 9 bases matching TRBD2. Trimming at V came to 3 bases and at J to 3 bases, leaving 7 bases not matched to a gene. The CDR3 runs to 16 residues. The germline gives CDR1 KGHSH, CDR2 LQKENI. CDR3 in DNA: TGTGCCAGCTCACCGCAACTAGCGGGTATGACAGATACGCAGTATTTT. Its translation is CASSPQLAGMTDTQYF.

The V call is TRBV5-1, the J call TRBJ2-5, with 9 nucleotides matching TRBD2. V shed 2 bases, J shed 7 bases, and the junction held 12 bases outside the gene matches. Germline CDR1 and CDR2: SGHRS and YFSETQ. The CDR3 length is 16 residues. CDR3 bases: TGCGCCAGCAGCTTAGACCGAGGACTAGCGCGTGGGACCCAGTACTTC. It codes for CASSLDRGLARGTQYF.

This clone was seen once. DNA for the CDR3: TGTGCCAGCGGGGGGACAGCAGACAATGAGCAGTTCTTC. Encoded protein: CASGGTADNEQFF. The gene calls are TRBV6-5 and TRBJ2-1, with a weak D call TRBD1 (7 bases). Germline CDR1 is MNHEY and CDR2 is SVGAGI. The CDR3 totals 13 residues. The V end was cut by 8 bases, the J end by 5 bases, with 13 bases between.

The chain is built from TRBV18 and TRBJ2-7; 8 bases are shared with TRBD1. Germline V gene lookup returns CDR1 KGHSH and CDR2 LQKENI. Losses at the gene ends were 3 bases for V and 2 bases for J; bases not matched to a gene: 3. The CDR3 has 14 amino acids. CDR3 sequence reads: CASSPGQEAYEQYF. As DNA, the CDR3 is TGTGCCAGCTCACCGGGACAGGAGGCCTACGAGCAGTACTTC.

The gene calls are TRBV14 and TRBJ2-5; D remains unclear. CDR1 is SGHDN, CDR2 FVKESK, per germline. This CDR3 region has 15 residues. V lost 2 bases and J 2 bases, leaving 12 bases between the germline ends. The DNA for the CDR3 is TGTGCCAGCAGCCAATATACGTTCTATCAAGAGACCCAGTACTTC. The encoded protein is CASSQYTFYQETQYF.

This chain connects TRBV30 to TRBJ1-6; D is ambiguous. The CDR3 totals 13 residues. CDR1 is GTSNPN and CDR2 is SVGIG in the germline V gene (reference sequence). Trimming pared 1 base from V and 10 bases from J, leaving 11 bases between. Written as DNA, the CDR3 is TGTGCCTGGAGTGCAACGGCGCGGTCACCCCTCCACTTT. It codes for CAWSATARSPLHF.

The rearrangement uses TRBV6-6 and TRBJ1-1; D unresolved. V was shortened by 4 bases and J by 1 base, with 7 bases between the two germline ends. Per germline, CDR1 MNHNY and CDR2 SVGAGI (reference sequence). The CDR3 is 13 amino acids. The chain's CDR3 is CASSSLGNTEAFF. The CDR3 DNA is TGTGCCAGCAGTTCCCTCGGGAACACTGAAGCTTTCTTT.

This sequence joins TRBV3-1 (or the pseudogene TRBV3-2) and TRBJ1-5; 7 nucleotides agree with TRBD1. V trimming: 0 bases; J trimming: 6 bases; junction bases outside the gene matches: 8. The CDR3 length is 16 residues. Per germline, CDR1 LGHDT and CDR2 YNNKEL (reference sequence). The CDR3 sequence is CASSQDTTGNGQPQHF. As DNA, the CDR3 is TGTGCCAGCAGCCAAGATACGACAGGGAATGGTCAGCCCCAGCATTTT.

J is TRBJ2-3 and V is TRBV5-1; weak D call: TRBD2 (5 bases). CDR1 is SGHRS and CDR2 is YFSETQ in the germline V gene. V lost 4 bases to trimming and J lost 4 bases, with 13 bases between them. The CDR3 loop spans 14 amino acids. CDR3: CASSTGLLSDTQYF. The DNA for the CDR3 is TGCGCCAGCAGCACGGGATTACTTTCAGATACGCAGTATTTT. The whole variable domain, filled in from reference TRBV5-1 and TRBJ2-3, reads KAGVTQTPRYLIKTRGQQVTLSCSPISGHRSVSWYQQTPGQGLQFLFEYFSETQRNKGNFPGRFSGRQFSNSRSEMNVSTLELGDSALYLCASSTGLLSDTQYFGPGTRLTVL.